This note documents a single T cell receptor beta chain sequence. Its antigen is not known. This entry is derived from a study of T cell repertoires in cytomegalovirus infection. Study details: Indications of both CMV infection and matching HLA type were provided by public TCR beta signatures.

Each CDR3 protein is one row after TCRdb ran MiXCR on the reads. The table has approximately 200,000 distinct CDR3 sequences, approximately 28% seen once. Germline values: CDR1 SNHLY, CDR2 FYNNEI. The CDR3 is 13 residues long. V was shortened by 6 bases and J by 2 bases, with 10 bases between the two germline ends. Whole-study findings and limits: There were HLA-C-restricted CMV-specific TCR beta clonotypes dominating the ex vivo response. Carriers of CMV plus the relevant HLA were identified by cumulative public TCR beta family frequency.

This clonotype originated in a human donor in good health (CMV status not recorded). Some clones in this sample may be carry-over from other donors' samples. The sequenced sample consisted of PBMCs. J is TRBJ2-5 and V is TRBV2; D not certain. The CDR3 spells CASRVDFQETQYF. The CDR3 nucleotides read TGTGCCAGCAGGGTCGACTTTCAAGAGACCCAGTACTTC.